The rows below give T cell receptor beta chains drawn from one sample of a study of T-cell memory formation after mild COVID-19. MiXCR, applied by TCRdb to the 5' RACE reads, yields one record per CDR3 protein. The sample shows 250,000 to 400,000 distinct CDR3 sequences, roughly an eighth of them seen only once. The sequenced sample consisted of PBMCs or a T cell subset sorted from them (not recorded which). The receptors stem from a young man who had mild COVID-19 (a few samples of this study predate the infection). Cell type and time point are not known. Each CDR3 is given without its conserved first and last residue. Fields, in order: V gene, CDR3 protein.

V gene: TRBV6-7
CDR3 protein: ASSYSPPAQGATDTQY

V gene: TRBV7-9
CDR3 protein: ASRLGQVNTEAF

V gene: TRBV7-2
CDR3 protein: ASSLAGGGSGYT

V gene: TRBV6-2/TRBV6-3
CDR3 protein: ASSLWTGSYT

V gene: TRBV3-1
CDR3 protein: ASSQYRGTNYGYT

V gene: TRBV29-1
CDR3 protein: SVVRAESYEQY

V gene: TRBV9
CDR3 protein: ASGKRLTDTQY

V gene: TRBV6-2/TRBV6-3
CDR3 protein: ASGFSLGRGIQETQY

V gene: TRBV5-4
CDR3 protein: ASSRGTSGGPTGELF

V gene: TRBV6-2/TRBV6-3
CDR3 protein: ASIKSRRVGRTGELF

V gene: TRBV18
CDR3 protein: ASSPSSKQDNEQF

V gene: TRBV7-3
CDR3 protein: ASSSGLPNEQF

V gene: TRBV7-2
CDR3 protein: ASSLVPGLAKNIQY

V gene: TRBV6-4
CDR3 protein: ASSAKAGGGLSQQY

V gene: TRBV6-5
CDR3 protein: ASSYSRNYEQY

V gene: TRBV6-4
CDR3 protein: ASSVGESNTGELF

V gene: TRBV12-3/TRBV12-4
CDR3 protein: ASNLGQGGSELF

V gene: TRBV6-2/TRBV6-3
CDR3 protein: ASLTGRGHFNYGYT

V gene: TRBV7-2
CDR3 protein: ASSLDRVSGNTIY

V gene: TRBV5-1
CDR3 protein: ASSATGKAGNTIY

V gene: TRBV20-1
CDR3 protein: SASGPQNTEAF

V gene: TRBV20-1
CDR3 protein: SASPGTSGGSLYEQY

V gene: TRBV27
CDR3 protein: ASSFRGRRETQY

V gene: TRBV25-1
CDR3 protein: ASSEYGEQF

V gene: TRBV6-5
CDR3 protein: ASSYHPGGGSGANVLT

V gene: TRBV3-1
CDR3 protein: ASSPLGAGGVSETQY

V gene: TRBV3-1
CDR3 protein: ASSQGSQGHGYT

V gene: TRBV6-5
CDR3 protein: ASSYSYTQGETQY

V gene: TRBV4-1
CDR3 protein: ASSERFSSKETQY

V gene: TRBV11-1
CDR3 protein: ASSLSRGDNTGELF

V gene: TRBV7-9
CDR3 protein: ASSWGADTDTQY

V gene: TRBV6-4
CDR3 protein: ASSANSGGADTQY

V gene: TRBV20-1
CDR3 protein: SARRGRGVSPEAF

V gene: TRBV6-1
CDR3 protein: ATRQEGQPQH

V gene: TRBV18
CDR3 protein: ASSILDPSTDTQY

V gene: TRBV5-4
CDR3 protein: ASSLAGPKNIQY

V gene: TRBV12-3/TRBV12-4
CDR3 protein: ASSNTGGNEQF

V gene: TRBV3-1
CDR3 protein: ASSQGSLAGAGTDTQY

V gene: TRBV6-2/TRBV6-3
CDR3 protein: ASSSFPRLAEANYGYT

V gene: TRBV3-1
CDR3 protein: ASSQDSVGNTIY

V gene: TRBV4-3
CDR3 protein: ASSQDQGGNTEAF